A single sample gave rise to the 31 T cell receptor beta chains below, sequenced in a study of cytomegalovirus exposure and HLA in healthy donors. The PCR contained 60 Vbeta and 13 Jbeta primers. The protocol was immunoSEQ multiplex PCR, while the TCRdb copy is restricted to in-frame clones and leaves out a portion. Of under 200,000 clones listed, approximately 77% are singletons. The sequenced material came from PBMCs. These receptors were obtained from a man aged 35 to 55 in good health and CMV-seropositive.

The chain recombines TRBV27 with TRBJ1-4; 9 bases fit TRBD1. Germline V lookup: CDR1 MNHEY, CDR2 SMNVEV (reference sequence). Trimming cost V 4 bases and J 14 bases; bases outside gene matches: 17. The CDR3 has 16 amino acids. The CDR3 DNA reads TGTGCCAGCAGTTCCACAGGGGGCGGTTTACTGAAAGGTCTGTTTTTT. This encodes CASSSTGGGLLKGLFF. The entire variable domain, with the rest obtained from reference TRBV27 and TRBJ1-4, is as follows: EAQVTQNPRYLITVTGKKLTVTCSQNMNHEYMSWYRQDPGLGLRQIYYSMNVEVTDKGDVPEGYKVSRKEKRNFPLILESPSPNQTSLYFCASSSTGGGLLKGLFFGSGTQLSVL.

The chain joins TRBV6-6 to TRBJ1-1; D might be TRBD1 (6 bases). This CDR3 has 14 amino acids. The V gene's germline CDR1 is MNHNY and CDR2 SVGAGI (reference sequence). Trimming cost V 2 bases and J 0 bases, with 7 bases left between them. CDR3 coding DNA: TGTGCCAGCAGTTACGACAGGATGAACACTGAAGCTTTCTTT. It is translated as CASSYDRMNTEAFF.

The chain carries TRBV4-1 and TRBJ2-7; 9 bases map to TRBD2. This CDR3 is 16 amino acids long. Germline-derived CDR1 and CDR2 are MGHRA and YSYEKL. V dropped 1 base and J dropped 3; count of bases not matched to a gene: 7. Here the CDR3 reads CASSQGQAGGLYEQYF. The CDR3 DNA follows: TGCGCCAGCAGCCAAGGTCAAGCGGGAGGCCTCTACGAGCAGTACTTC.

The chain combines TRBV7-8 with TRBJ1-1; 10 bases fit TRBD1. J was trimmed by 2 bases and V by 4 bases; bases with no gene match: 4. The germline V gene has CDR1 SGHVS and CDR2 FQNEAQ. The CDR3 has 15 amino acids. CDR3 bases: TGTGCCAGCAGCTCCAGGGACAGGGGAAACACTGAAGCTTTCTTT. Residues: CASSSRDRGNTEAFF.

The chain carries TRBV28 and TRBJ2-7; a possible D gene is TRBD2 (6 bases). CDR3 length equals 16 residues. The V end lost 4 bases, the J end lost 0 bases, and 16 bases lay between the germline ends. Germline lookup yields CDR1 MDHEN and CDR2 SYDVKM. This CDR3 reads CASSYRARDFSYEQYF. In DNA, the CDR3 is TGTGCCAGCAGTTATAGGGCCCGGGACTTCTCCTACGAGCAGTACTTC.

This rearrangement joins TRBV4-1 to TRBJ2-3; TRBD1 matches 10 bases. CDR1 MGHRA and CDR2 YSYEKL come from the germline V gene. The CDR3 runs 18 residues. V trimming: 1 base; J trimming: 1 base; junction bases outside the gene matches: 8. CDR3 sequence (DNA): TGCGCCAGCAGCCAAGGGGGAGGGACAGGGGTACGCACAGATACGCAGTATTTT. It encodes CASSQGGGTGVRTDTQYF.

The V and J genes are TRBV6-1 and TRBJ2-7, with TRBD1 identical over 10 bases. The germline gives CDR1 MNHNS, CDR2 SASEGT. CDR3 length equals 15 residues. Trimming at V came to 10 bases and at J to 0 bases, leaving 9 bases not matched to a gene. The CDR3 protein is CAIRGQGSSSYEQYF. The CDR3, as DNA: TGTGCCATCAGGGGACAGGGGTCGAGCTCCTACGAGCAGTACTTC.

This rearrangement joins TRBV5-4 to TRBJ2-5; possible D gene TRBD2, 6 bases. Trimming removed 2 bases from V and 2 bases from J, with 10 bases in between. Looked up from germline, CDR1 is SGHNT and CDR2 is YYREEE (reference sequence). The CDR3 covers 14 residues. The CDR3 DNA sequence: TGTGCCAGCAGCTTTGGGCGGGGTCAAGAGACCCAGTACTTC. Translating it yields CASSFGRGQETQYF.

This clone came up a few times. J is TRBJ1-5 and V is TRBV19; D gene uncertain. Per the germline V gene, CDR1 is LNHDA and CDR2 is SQIVND (reference sequence). V shed 1 base and J shed 4 bases, with 11 bases lying between them. The CDR3 contains 15 residues. CDR3 sequence (DNA): TGTGCCAGTAGTATAGTTGCCAGGAATAATCAGCCCCAGCATTTT. This gives the protein CASSIVARNNQPQHF.

The V and J genes are TRBV2 and TRBJ2-7, with D possibly TRBD1 on 5 matching bases. Germline CDR1 is SNHLY and CDR2 is FYNNEI. Trimming stripped 8 bases from V and 7 bases from J, with 12 bases between. The length of the CDR3 is 11 residues. This CDR3 reads CASAGKREQYF. The CDR3, as DNA: TGTGCCAGCGCAGGGAAGAGAGAGCAGTACTTC.

The chain joins TRBV29-1 to TRBJ1-2, with TRBD1 as a possible D gene (6 bases). The CDR3 is 13 residues long. V lost 1 base to trimming and J lost 4 bases, with 10 bases between them. Per germline, CDR1 SQVTM and CDR2 ANQGSEA. Here the CDR3 reads CSVEVQGSYGYTF. In nucleotides, the CDR3 is TGCAGCGTTGAAGTGCAGGGGAGCTATGGCTACACCTTC. Based on the CDR3 plus reference TRBV29-1 and TRBJ1-2, the full variable domain is SAVISQKPSRDICQRGTSLTIQCQVDSQVTMMFWYRQQPGQSLTLIATANQGSEATYESGFVIDKFPISRPNLTFSTLTVSNMSPEDSSIYLCSVEVQGSYGYTFGSGTRLTVV.

This clone showed up just a few times. V is TRBV7-9 and J is TRBJ1-1; D gene uncertain. The CDR3 consists of 13 residues. Germline V lookup: CDR1 SEHNR, CDR2 FQNEAQ (reference sequence). Trimming left V 7 bases short and J 3 bases short, with 12 bases between. CDR3 DNA sequence: TGTGCCAGCACTCCCCCGTCCCACACTGAAGCTTTCTTT. Translated, it gives CASTPPSHTEAFF.

The chain is built from TRBV2 and TRBJ2-7; 8 nucleotides align to TRBD2. Germline CDR1 SNHLY, CDR2 FYNNEI. The CDR3 has 13 residues. The J segment lost 9 bases and the V segment lost 3 bases, leaving 7 bases of the junction unmatched. This chain's CDR3 is CASSEGLDFAQYF. CDR3 in DNA: TGTGCCAGCAGTGAGGGACTAGATTTCGCGCAGTACTTC. The whole variable domain, filled in from reference TRBV2 and TRBJ2-7, reads EPEVTQTPSHQVTQMGQEVILRCVPISNHLYFYWYRQILGQKVEFLVSFYNNEISEKSEIFDDQFSVERPDGSNFTLKIRSTKLEDSAMYFCASSEGLDFAQYFGPGTRLTVT.

This clone showed up just a few times. The chain combines TRBV29-1 with TRBJ2-3, with 8 nucleotides matching TRBD2. V shed 5 bases and J 0 bases; nucleotides not matched to a gene: 1. CDR3 length: 13 amino acids. The germline CDR1 and CDR2 sequences are SQVTM and ANQGSEA. The CDR3 is CSVSSGSTDTQYF. The CDR3 DNA is TGCAGCGTTTCTAGCGGGAGCACAGATACGCAGTATTTT.

There are a few counts of this clone. The chain uses TRBV7-9 and TRBJ2-7; 9 nucleotides align to TRBD1. Trimming at V came to 5 bases and at J to 4 bases, leaving 6 bases not matched to a gene. The CDR3 sequence is 14 residues long. CDR1 and CDR2 (germline): SEHNR, FQNEAQ (reference sequence). Here the CDR3 reads CASSLTGQGYEQYF. In DNA form, the CDR3 reads TGTGCCAGCAGCCTGACGGGACAGGGATACGAGCAGTACTTC.

The rearrangement joins TRBV10-2 to TRBJ2-1; 7 bases align to TRBD2. The CDR3 consists of 15 residues. The ends lost 1 base at V and 5 bases at J; junction bases unmatched: 5. Germline CDR1 WSHSY, CDR2 SAAADI. CDR3 sequence reads: CASSEFAGEDNEQFF. Written as DNA, the CDR3 is TGCGCCAGCAGTGAGTTCGCGGGGGAAGACAATGAGCAGTTCTTC.

This sequence joins TRBV5-1 and TRBJ2-7; 8 nucleotides line up with TRBD1. CDR3 length equals 19 residues. Losses at the gene ends were 0 bases for V and 0 bases for J; bases not matched to a gene: 14. The V gene's germline CDR1 is SGHRS and CDR2 YFSETQ. Here the CDR3 DNA reads TGCGCCAGCAGCTTGGGCTCATCCTGGGGACAGGTTTTCTCCTACGAGCAGTACTTC. Its translation: CASSLGSSWGQVFSYEQYF. The full variable domain, rest sourced from reference TRBV5-1 and TRBJ2-7, is KAGVTQTPRYLIKTRGQQVTLSCSPISGHRSVSWYQQTPGQGLQFLFEYFSETQRNKGNFPGRFSGRQFSNSRSEMNVSTLELGDSALYLCASSLGSSWGQVFSYEQYFGPGTRLTVT.

The V and J genes are TRBV5-1 and TRBJ1-1; TRBD1 matches at 11 bases. CDR1 is SGHRS, CDR2 YFSETQ, per germline. The J segment lost 2 bases and the V segment lost 3 bases, leaving 6 bases of the junction unmatched. This CDR3 has 16 residues. The CDR3 reads CASSSGQGGTNTEAFF. The CDR3 region has the DNA TGCGCCAGCAGCTCGGGACAGGGGGGGACTAACACTGAAGCTTTCTTT.

The V and J genes are TRBV11-2 and TRBJ2-1; 7 nucleotides agree with TRBD1. The CDR3 consists of 17 residues. After removal of 2 bases from V and 4 bases from J, the junction contained 11 bases not matched to a gene. Germline CDR1 reads SGHAT; CDR2 reads FQNNGV. CDR3 sequence: CASSLKGGASPYNEQFF. The CDR3 DNA sequence: TGTGCCAGCAGCTTAAAAGGGGGCGCGTCCCCTTACAATGAGCAGTTCTTC.

The V and J genes are TRBV10-2 and TRBJ2-7, with 8 bases identical to TRBD1. CDR1 and CDR2 (germline): WSHSY, SAAADI. This CDR3 contains 13 residues. Trimming at V came to 8 bases and at J to 2 bases, leaving 5 bases not matched to a gene. For the CDR3, the DNA is TGCGCCAGCGGACAGGGTTTAGCCTACGAGCAGTACTTC. This encodes CASGQGLAYEQYF.

The chain joins TRBV27 to TRBJ2-1; 8 bases are shared with TRBD2. Germline V gene data show CDR1 as MNHEY and CDR2 as SMNVEV (reference sequence). This CDR3 comprises 15 residues. V was pared by 2 bases and J by 2 bases, with 2 bases of the junction left unmatched. CDR3 sequence (DNA): TGTGCCAGCAGTTTAAGCGGGAGACCCTACAATGAGCAGTTCTTC. Its protein is CASSLSGRPYNEQFF.

There are many counts of this clone. V gene TRBV6-5 combines with J gene TRBJ1-1; D is ambiguous. Germline V gene data show CDR1 as MNHEY and CDR2 as SVGAGI. Trimming took off 7 bases at V and 6 bases at J, with 12 bases between the two ends. The CDR3 length is 12 residues. Here the CDR3 DNA reads TGTGCCAGCAAGGGAGGGTTGGCTGAAGCTTTCTTT. Translated, it gives CASKGGLAEAFF.

The genes are TRBV2 and TRBJ1-2; maybe TRBD1 (5 bases). This CDR3 is 14 amino acids long. V lost 4 bases to trimming and J lost 4 bases, with 13 bases between them. CDR1 is SNHLY, CDR2 FYNNEI, per germline. This CDR3 reads CASSVGGEGYGYTF. The CDR3, as DNA: TGTGCCAGCAGTGTTGGGGGGGAGGGCTATGGCTACACCTTC.

The genes are TRBV2 and TRBJ2-5; D unclear. CDR1 is SNHLY, CDR2 FYNNEI, per germline. V gave up 7 bases and J gave up 0 bases, with 6 bases separating them. The CDR3 is 12 amino acids. The CDR3 is CASNKYQETQYF. The CDR3 DNA is TGTGCCAGCAACAAGTACCAAGAGACCCAGTACTTC.

This clone was seen a handful of times. This chain joins TRBV11-1 and TRBJ2-4; maybe TRBD1 (6 bases). Germline V gives CDR1 SGHAT, CDR2 FQDESV (reference sequence). This CDR3 comprises 15 residues. Trimming left V 5 bases short and J 1 base short, with 12 bases between. The CDR3 sequence is CASSDWGRAKNIQYF. CDR3 bases: TGTGCCAGCAGCGACTGGGGGCGGGCCAAAAACATTCAGTACTTC.

V usage is TRBV6-6 and J usage is TRBJ1-1; D might be TRBD1 (5 bases). CDR1 is MNHNY and CDR2 is SVGAGI in the germline V gene (reference sequence). This CDR3 has 15 amino acids. V was cut by 0 bases and J by 1 base, with 9 bases left in between. The CDR3 coding sequence is TGTGCCAGCAGTTACTCGGTCAGGGAGAACACTGAAGCTTTCTTT. Its protein is CASSYSVRENTEAFF.

The chain recombines TRBV5-4 with TRBJ2-7, with TRBD1 as a possible D gene (6 bases). Germline-derived CDR1 and CDR2 are SGHNT and YYREEE (reference sequence). Trimming left V 2 bases short and J 2 bases short, with 11 bases between. The CDR3 is 14 amino acids. The CDR3 loop reads CASSFQGRTYEQYF. The CDR3 DNA sequence: TGTGCCAGCAGCTTTCAGGGGCGAACCTACGAGCAGTACTTC.

This clone has just a few counts. The chain employs TRBV29-1 and TRBJ2-7, with 12 bases identical to TRBD1. The V gene's germline CDR1 is SQVTM and CDR2 ANQGSEA. The junction had 7 bases not matched to a gene; V was cut back by 1 base and J by 3 bases. CDR3 length: 16 residues. The CDR3 reads CSVEVGTGGRIYEQYF. CDR3 bases: TGCAGCGTTGAAGTTGGGACAGGGGGCCGCATCTACGAGCAGTACTTC.

The V call is TRBV15, the J call TRBJ2-5; maybe TRBD1 (6 bases). The ends were cut back, 1 base at V and 2 bases at J, with 8 bases in the middle. The CDR3 sequence is 14 residues long. Germline values: CDR1 LNHNV, CDR2 YYDKDF (reference sequence). The CDR3 DNA follows: TGTGCCACCAGCAGAGGGACAGAACAAGAGACCCAGTACTTC. Its protein product is CATSRGTEQETQYF.

The rearrangement joins TRBV5-4 to TRBJ2-1; TRBD2 aligns across 12 bases. V trimming: 4 bases; J trimming: 9 bases; junction bases outside the gene matches: 11. There are 16 residues in the CDR3. Germline V gene data show CDR1 as SGHNT and CDR2 as YYREEE (reference sequence). The chain's CDR3 is CASSPGGLAGPSEQFF. CDR3 coding DNA: TGTGCCAGCAGCCCTGGGGGACTAGCGGGCCCTAGTGAGCAGTTCTTC. The whole variable domain, filled in from reference TRBV5-4 and TRBJ2-1, reads ETGVTQSPTHLIKTRGQQVTLRCSSQSGHNTVSWYQQALGQGPQFIFQYYREEENGRGNFPPRFSGLQFPNYSSELNVNALELDDSALYLCASSPGGLAGPSEQFFGPGTRLTVL.

The rearrangement uses TRBV10-3 and TRBJ2-1, with 7 bases that match TRBD1. The CDR3 is 13 amino acids. The germline V gene has CDR1 ENHRY and CDR2 SYGVKD. V lost 2 bases and J lost 8; bases outside the gene matches: 3. For the CDR3, the DNA is TGTGCCATCAGTGAGGACAGGGACCATGAGCAGTTCTTC. Translating it yields CAISEDRDHEQFF.